This T cell receptor (beta chain) was captured in a study of T cell responses to AZD1222 COVID-19 vaccine. A note on this clone: The antigen is unknown.

General study findings and limits: In the spike-specific TCR repertoire, nearly half reportedly target unmutated variant regions.

The table came from immunoSEQ multiplex PCR; TCRdb's copy has only in-frame clones and leaves some out. The table lists around 140,000 clones, 80% to 90% of them singletons. The receptor was isolated from an adult in good health. This specimen consisted of peripheral blood, obtained on day 0 of AZD1222 vaccination.

DNA for the CDR3: TGTGCCTGGAGTGGGCAGGGGATTGACACTGAAGCTTTCTTT. Protein sequence: CAWSGQGIDTEAFF. The J gene is TRBJ1-1, the V gene TRBV30; tentatively, D is TRBD1 (6 bases). The CDR3 consists of 14 residues. Germline values: CDR1 GTSNPN, CDR2 SVGIG (reference sequence). V was shortened by 1 base and J by 3 bases, with 12 bases between the two germline ends.